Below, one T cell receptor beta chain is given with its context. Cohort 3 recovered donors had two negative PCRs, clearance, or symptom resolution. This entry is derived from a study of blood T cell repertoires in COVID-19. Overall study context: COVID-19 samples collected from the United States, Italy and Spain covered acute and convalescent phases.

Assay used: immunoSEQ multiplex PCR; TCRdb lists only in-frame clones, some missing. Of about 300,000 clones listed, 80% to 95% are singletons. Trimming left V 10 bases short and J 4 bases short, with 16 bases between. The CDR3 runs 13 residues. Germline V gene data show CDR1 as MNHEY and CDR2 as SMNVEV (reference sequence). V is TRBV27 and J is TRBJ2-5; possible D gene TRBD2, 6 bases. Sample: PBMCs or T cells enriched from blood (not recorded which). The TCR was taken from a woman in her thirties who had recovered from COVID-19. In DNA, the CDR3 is TGTGCCACCGCTGTGGGGCGGGGAGAGACCCAGTACTTC. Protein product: CATAVGRGETQYF.